A selection of T cell receptor beta chains follows, all from one sample in a study of T cell repertoires in cytomegalovirus infection. Antigens for these TCRs are unknown. Each CDR3 protein is one row after TCRdb ran MiXCR on the reads. The profile shows around 800,000 distinct CDR3 sequences, about 33% of them singletons. The material sequenced was cultured CD8+ T cells from PBMCs, taken from culture after CMV antigen stimulation. The receptors come from a human donor in good health (CMV status not recorded). Some clones in this sample may be carry-over from other donors' samples. CDR3s include the opening cysteine and the closing phenylalanine or tryptophan. Fields, in order: D gene, V gene, clone size, J gene, CDR3 protein, CDR3 DNA. The D gene is left open where the match is weak. Clone size is stated in some rows and not others, as once, few, many or a class when expanded.

>NA|TRBV7-8|few|TRBJ1-5
CASSSTGNLLTYQPQHF
TGTGCCAGCAGCTCTACAGGGAACCTCCTCACCTATCAGCCCCAGCATTTT
>NA|TRBV2|NA|TRBJ1-1
CASPGKAEAFF
TGTGCCAGTCCAGGGAAGGCTGAAGCTTTCTTT
>TRBD1|TRBV7-2|NA|TRBJ2-7
CASSLAPKRQGVNEQYF
TGTGCCAGCAGCCTAGCCCCCAAAAGACAGGGGGTCAACGAGCAGTACTTC
>NA|TRBV10-3|many|TRBJ2-7
CAIRYDTLYEQYF
TGTGCCATCAGATACGACACCCTCTACGAGCAGTACTTC
>TRBD1|TRBV5-5|few|TRBJ2-3
CASSSWTGTYTDTQYF
TGTGCCAGCAGCTCGTGGACAGGGACTTACACAGATACGCAGTATTTT
>TRBD1|TRBV11-3|few|TRBJ1-6
CASSWDRISYGYNSPLHF
TGTGCCAGCAGCTGGGACAGGATTTCATATGGCTATAATTCACCCCTCCACTTT
>NA|TRBV2|NA|TRBJ1-2
CAIPNYGYTF
TGTGCCATACCCAACTATGGCTACACCTTC
>TRBD1|TRBV7-3|many|TRBJ2-2
CASSTVPTGSNTGELFF
TGTGCCAGCAGCACTGTTCCGACAGGGTCGAACACCGGGGAGCTGTTTTTT
>NA|TRBV19|few|TRBJ2-1
CASRSGSQQFF
TGTGCCAGTAGGTCCGGGAGTCAGCAGTTCTTC
>TRBD1|TRBV12-3/TRBV12-4|NA|TRBJ1-2
CASRPGQVNYGYTF
TGTGCCAGCAGACCGGGACAGGTCAACTATGGCTACACCTTC
>NA|TRBV5-1|NA|TRBJ2-1
CASSLAKDSYNEQFF
TGCGCCAGCAGCTTGGCCAAGGACAGCTACAATGAGCAGTTCTTC